The rows below give T cell receptor beta chains drawn from one sample of a study of T cells in localized non-small cell lung cancer. Some clones are missing from TCRdb's copy, which holds only in-frame ones; the method was immunoSEQ multiplex PCR. The sample has about 61,000 clones; roughly 89% are singletons. Sequencing used peripheral blood, obtained before any cancer treatment. The source of these receptors is a man aged 40 to 75 with stage I squamous cell lung carcinoma. CDR3s include the opening cysteine and the closing phenylalanine or tryptophan. The D gene is left open where the match is weak. Size is stated for part of the rows, as once, few or many counts, or as a class when the clone is expanded.

clone_size | d_call | j_call | v_call | cdr3_aa | cdr3_nt
NA | TRBD2 | TRBJ2-2 | TRBV4-2 | CASSQDTSGTPYTGELFF | TGTGCCAGCAGCCAAGATACTAGCGGGACTCCGTACACCGGGGAGCTGTTTTTT
NA | NA | TRBJ2-5 | TRBV2 | CASRNSGETQYF | TGTGCCAGCAGGAACAGCGGAGAGACCCAGTACTTC
NA | NA | TRBJ2-7 | TRBV7-2 | CASSSLSGARAGGQYF | TGTGCCAGCAGCTCCCTCTCCGGGGCTAGAGCTGGCGGGCAGTACTTC
NA | NA | TRBJ2-2 | TRBV9 | CASGRGGIDTGELFF | TGTGCCAGCGGTAGGGGAGGAATAGACACCGGGGAGCTGTTTTTT
NA | NA | TRBJ2-3 | TRBV29-1 | CSVEPYSRTLRGDTQYF | TGCAGCGTTGAACCGTACTCTCGGACATTGAGGGGGGATACGCAGTATTTT
NA | NA | TRBJ1-5 | TRBV4-3 | CASSQDIGGNQPQHF | TGCGCCAGCAGCCAAGATATAGGAGGCAATCAGCCCCAGCATTTT
NA | NA | TRBJ2-7 | TRBV30 | CAWSVQSYEQYF | TGTGCCTGGAGTGTACAATCCTACGAGCAGTACTTC
NA | NA | TRBJ2-7 | TRBV28 | CASSPGQTTSYEQYF | TGTGCCAGCAGTCCCGGACAGACCACCTCCTACGAGCAGTACTTC
NA | TRBD2 | TRBJ2-1 | TRBV4-2 | CASSQGVGEGTYNEQFF | TGTGCCAGCAGCCAAGGGGTTGGGGAGGGGACCTACAATGAGCAGTTCTTC
NA | NA | TRBJ1-5 | TRBV27 | CASSSSATGRLPVGNQPQHF | TGTGCCAGCAGTTCCTCTGCTACCGGGAGATTGCCGGTAGGCAATCAGCCCCAGCATTTT
NA | NA | TRBJ2-7 | TRBV5-8 | CASSHLRGKNEQYF | TGTGCCAGCAGCCACCTGAGGGGAAAGAACGAGCAGTACTTC
NA | NA | TRBJ2-7 | TRBV19 | CASSGPTPPYEQYF | TGTGCCAGTAGTGGACCGACTCCCCCCTACGAGCAGTACTTC
NA | NA | TRBJ1-1 | TRBV19 | CASSIGRSPLTEAFF | TGTGCCAGTAGTATAGGTCGCTCTCCCCTGACTGAAGCTTTCTTT
NA | NA | TRBJ1-3 | TRBV10-3 | CAISEPLTGSGNTIYF | TGTGCCATCAGTGAGCCATTGACAGGCTCTGGAAACACCATATATTTT
NA | NA | TRBJ1-1 | TRBV18 | CASSSRDEAFF | TGTGCCAGCTCGTCCCGGGATGAAGCTTTCTTT
NA | NA | TRBJ1-3 | TRBV4-3 | CASSQDLLGASDTIYF | TGCGCCAGCAGCCAAGATTTACTGGGAGCATCGGACACCATATATTTT
NA | NA | TRBJ1-5 | TRBV5-8 | CASSTEGGNNQPQHF | TGTGCCAGCAGCACGGAAGGGGGTAACAATCAGCCCCAGCATTTT
NA | NA | TRBJ1-5 | TRBV7-2 | CASEIDSFNQPQHF | TGTGCCAGCGAAATCGACAGTTTCAATCAGCCCCAGCATTTT
NA | NA | TRBJ1-2 | TRBV27 | CASSPQTGRTNYGYTF | TGTGCCAGCAGTCCTCAAACAGGGCGGACTAACTATGGCTACACCTTC
once | TRBD2 | TRBJ2-1 | TRBV5-1 | CASSLAELATYNEQFF | TGCGCCAGCAGCTTGGCCGAACTAGCGACCTACAATGAGCAGTTCTTC
few | TRBD1 | TRBJ2-7 | TRBV5-5 | CASSHRGEAYEQYF | TGTGCCAGCAGCCACAGGGGAGAGGCTTACGAGCAGTACTTC
NA | NA | TRBJ2-1 | TRBV7-2 | CASSLGVGTATGEQFF | TGTGCCAGCAGCTTAGGGGTCGGAACCGCCACGGGGGAGCAGTTCTTC
once | NA | TRBJ1-4 | TRBV6-5 | CASRQGGIGEKLFF | TGTGCCAGCCGGCAGGGTGGGATTGGTGAAAAACTGTTTTTT
NA | NA | TRBJ2-7 | TRBV2 | CAMTRAAYEQYF | TGTGCCATGACAAGGGCGGCCTACGAGCAGTACTTC
NA | NA | TRBJ1-5 | TRBV6-6 | CASSYVPGTSNQPQHF | TGTGCCAGCAGTTACGTTCCGGGGACGAGCAATCAGCCCCAGCATTTT
NA | NA | TRBJ2-1 | TRBV7-2 | CASSLARDARWGQFF | TGTGCCAGCAGCTTAGCGAGGGACGCAAGATGGGGGCAGTTCTTC